This is a list of T cell receptor beta chains from one sample in a study of blood T cell repertoires in COVID-19. Using immunoSEQ multiplex PCR, the repertoire was profiled, and TCRdb retains in-frame clones only, with some absent. The sample yields about 68,000 clones, approximately 85% seen once. The material sequenced was peripheral blood. The source is a man aged 45-65 years with acute or convalescent COVID-19. The CDR3 runs from the conserved cysteine through the conserved F or W. The order of the fields is V gene, clone size, D gene, J gene, CDR3 DNA, CDR3 protein. D genes are given only for firm matches. Expanded clones get a size class; other rows say once, few or many, or leave the size out.

TRBV21-1	.	.	TRBJ2-7	TGTGCCACCTACCCCTCCTACGAGCAGTACTTC	CATYPSYEQYF
TRBV2	.	TRBD1	TRBJ2-5	TGTGCCAGCAGTGGCAGGGGGCTCGGATTGGTGACCCAGTACTTC	CASSGRGLGLVTQYF
TRBV18	.	TRBD1	TRBJ2-5	TGTGCCAGCTCCCGGGGACAGGGTTATGCAGAGACCCAGTACTTC	CASSRGQGYAETQYF
TRBV2	once	.	TRBJ1-1	TGTGCCAGCAGTTCCAGGGCATTCACTGAAGCTTTCTTT	CASSSRAFTEAFF
TRBV5-8	.	TRBD1	TRBJ2-7	TGTGCCAGCAGCTTTTTAGTCGTCCCGGGACAGGGGGCGCGGGACGAGCAGTACTTC	CASSFLVVPGQGARDEQYF
TRBV28	once	TRBD2	TRBJ2-5	TGTGCCAGTAAAAAGGGGCTAGCGGGGGCCCAAGAGACCCAGTACTTC	CASKKGLAGAQETQYF
TRBV5-4	few	TRBD1	TRBJ1-3	TGTGCCAGCAGCCCCGGACAGGGCATCTCTGGAAACACCATATATTTT	CASSPGQGISGNTIYF
TRBV5-4	.	TRBD1	TRBJ2-5	TGTGCCAGCAGCGGACCTCGACAGGGTATAGAGACCCAGTACTTC	CASSGPRQGIETQYF
TRBV3-1/TRBV3-2	.	.	TRBJ2-3	TGTGCCAGCAGCCAAGAATTGGGGGGATTCACAGATACGCAGTATTTT	CASSQELGGFTDTQYF
TRBV9	.	TRBD2	TRBJ2-1	TGTGCCAGCAGCGTAGATGGAGCGGGGGGATCTTACAATGAGCAGTTCTTC	CASSVDGAGGSYNEQFF
TRBV5-1	.	TRBD2	TRBJ2-1	TGCGCCACTACAAGGAGCGGGGAGGGGATGGATGAGCAGTTCTTC	CATTRSGEGMDEQFF
TRBV3-1/TRBV3-2	few	.	TRBJ1-1	TGTGCCAGCAGCCAAGTAGGCAGGGGTGCTTTCTTT	CASSQVGRGAFF
TRBV6-5	.	TRBD2	TRBJ2-3	TGTGCCAGCAGTTACCGCGGGGGGGGCCGAGATACGCAGTATTTT	CASSYRGGGRDTQYF
TRBV5-1	.	.	TRBJ2-7	TGCGCCAGCAGCATGGGCGCAGGGGTTTCCTCCTACGAGCAGTACTTC	CASSMGAGVSSYEQYF
TRBV2	.	.	TRBJ2-1	TGTGCCAGCAGTCCTCCCATCGGCAATGAGCAGTTCTTC	CASSPPIGNEQFF
TRBV27	few	TRBD1	TRBJ2-2	TGTGCCAGCAGGGAGCAGGGACAGGGAAACACCGGGGAGCTGTTTTTT	CASREQGQGNTGELFF
TRBV5-6	.	TRBD2	TRBJ2-3	TGTGCCAGCAGCCGCCTAGCGGGCACAGATACGCAGTATTTT	CASSRLAGTDTQYF
TRBV10-3	.	TRBD1	TRBJ1-1	TGTGCCATCAGCCCGACAGGGGAGAACACTGAAGCTTTCTTT	CAISPTGENTEAFF
TRBV7-3	.	.	TRBJ2-5	TGTGCCAGCAGCTTAGATATCAGACAAGAGACCCAGTACTTC	CASSLDIRQETQYF
TRBV10-3	.	TRBD2	TRBJ2-1	TGTGCCATCAGCCGGACTAGCGGGGGACCACCGTTTCAGTTCTTC	CAISRTSGGPPFQFF
TRBV20-1	.	.	TRBJ1-5	TGCAGTGCTAGAGTCGGTCAGCCCCAGCATTTT	CSARVGQPQHF
TRBV5-1	.	.	TRBJ2-1	TGCGCCAGCAGCTTAGGGACTGTCTCCTACAATGAGCAGTTCTTC	CASSLGTVSYNEQFF
TRBV6-5	.	.	TRBJ1-1	TGTGCCAGCATCCATAGGGGCGGGGGTAACACTGAAGCTTTCTTT	CASIHRGGGNTEAFF
TRBV7-3	once	TRBD1	TRBJ1-1	TGTGCCAGCAGCTTAACGGTACAGGGGCCTGAAGCTTTCTTT	CASSLTVQGPEAFF
TRBV11-2	.	.	TRBJ2-7	TGTGCCAGCAGCCCCCTAAATCGGTTTGGGCACTACGAGCAGTACTTC	CASSPLNRFGHYEQYF
TRBV5-1	.	.	TRBJ1-2	TGCGCCAGCAGCTTGCAGACAGAACCCGGGAACTATGGCTACACCTTC	CASSLQTEPGNYGYTF
TRBV5-1	.	.	TRBJ2-5	TGCGCCAGCAGCCCCTGGGGGGACGGACGTTCGCAGACCCAGTACTTC	CASSPWGDGRSQTQYF
TRBV20-1	.	.	TRBJ2-7	TGCAGTGCTAGGTCAGGATCCGAGCAGTACTTC	CSARSGSEQYF
TRBV7-8	.	.	TRBJ1-2	TGTGCCAGCAGCTCCCTCTCAGGGAACTATGGCTACACCTTC	CASSSLSGNYGYTF
TRBV21-1	.	.	TRBJ2-5	TGTGCCAGCAGCAAATTACCGCACAGTCAAGAGACCCAGTACTTC	CASSKLPHSQETQYF
TRBV11-2	.	TRBD2	TRBJ2-2	TGTGCCAGCAGCTCCAGGGAGCGGGGGGGGAACACCGGGGAGCTGTTTTTT	CASSSRERGGNTGELFF
TRBV18	.	.	TRBJ2-1	TGTGCCAGCTCACTCCCTAGAGGGGGGGGCCGCAATGAGCAGTTCTTC	CASSLPRGGGRNEQFF
TRBV3-1/TRBV3-2	.	.	TRBJ2-1	TGTGCCAGCAGCCAAGAACAGGCCGATGAGCAGTTCTTC	CASSQEQADEQFF
TRBV10-3	.	.	TRBJ2-7	TGTGCCATCGGAAGGAGCTCCTACGAGCAGTACTTC	CAIGRSSYEQYF
TRBV2	.	TRBD2	TRBJ2-5	TGTGCCAGCAGTGATCAGCGGGGGCTCCAAGAGACCCAGTACTTC	CASSDQRGLQETQYF
TRBV7-8	once	.	TRBJ2-5	TGTGCCAGCAGCTTAGGCAGGGGCCAAGAGACCCAGTACTTC	CASSLGRGQETQYF
TRBV9	.	.	TRBJ2-2	TGTGCCAGCAGCCCAGGGACAATGAACACCGGGGAGCTGTTTTTT	CASSPGTMNTGELFF
TRBV27	.	.	TRBJ1-1	TGTGCCAGCAGTTTGTACAGGGTGGGCACTGAAGCTTTCTTT	CASSLYRVGTEAFF
TRBV5-1	.	TRBD1	TRBJ2-3	TGCGCCAGCAGCACCGGGACAGGGACAGATACGCAGTATTTT	CASSTGTGTDTQYF